A selection of T cell receptor beta chains follows, all from one sample in a study of beta chain features in type 1 diabetes. The assay was immunoSEQ multiplex PCR, and TCRdb's table has in-frame clones only and misses some. The sample records about 150,000 clones, roughly a tenth being singletons. Input material: naive CD4+ T cells from blood. The receptors were gathered from a man in his late teens or twenties in good health. Each CDR3 is given with its conserved first and last residue. The order of the fields is clone size, J gene, V gene, D gene, CDR3 protein, CDR3 DNA. The D gene is left open where the match is weak. The size field is filled for only some rows; it gives once, few, many or a size class.

size: few; J: TRBJ1-4; V: TRBV7-9; D: TRBD1; CDR3: CASSPGQANEKLFF; DNA: TGTGCCAGCAGCCCAGGACAGGCGAATGAAAAACTGTTTTTT
size: few; J: TRBJ2-5; V: TRBV18; D: TRBD2; CDR3: CASSPLASGGYYQETQYF; DNA: TGTGCCAGCTCACCACTAGCTAGCGGGGGCTACTACCAAGAGACCCAGTACTTC
size: NA; J: TRBJ2-5; V: TRBV21-1; D: NA; CDR3: CASSNRGLQETQYF; DNA: TGTGCCAGCAGCAACAGGGGACTACAAGAGACCCAGTACTTC
size: NA; J: TRBJ2-2; V: TRBV7-2; D: TRBD2; CDR3: CASSFSGGSTGELFF; DNA: TGTGCCAGCAGCTTCAGCGGGGGAAGTACCGGGGAGCTGTTTTTT
size: many; J: TRBJ2-7; V: TRBV30; D: TRBD1; CDR3: CAWSVDRDYEQYF; DNA: TGTGCCTGGAGTGTCGACAGGGACTACGAGCAGTACTTC
size: many; J: TRBJ2-1; V: TRBV5-6; D: NA; CDR3: CASSFRGPYNEQFF; DNA: TGTGCCAGCAGCTTCAGGGGACCCTACAATGAGCAGTTCTTC
size: NA; J: TRBJ2-2; V: TRBV9; D: NA; CDR3: CASSVTNTGELFF; DNA: TGTGCCAGCAGCGTTACAAACACCGGGGAGCTGTTTTTT
size: few; J: TRBJ2-3; V: TRBV28; D: TRBD1; CDR3: CASSLTGDTQYF; DNA: TGTGCCAGCAGTTTGACAGGGGATACGCAGTATTTT
size: many; J: TRBJ2-1; V: TRBV10-3; D: TRBD2; CDR3: CAISEGRGHNEQFF; DNA: TGTGCCATCAGTGAGGGGAGGGGACACAATGAGCAGTTCTTC
size: few; J: TRBJ2-5; V: TRBV4-1; D: NA; CDR3: CASSQDGRSPREIKTQYF; DNA: TGCGCCAGCAGCCAAGATGGGAGGTCCCCGAGGGAAATAAAGACCCAGTACTTC
size: few; J: TRBJ2-2; V: TRBV10-3; D: TRBD2; CDR3: CAISESSSGVITGELFF; DNA: TGTGCCATCAGTGAGTCGTCTAGCGGGGTGATCACCGGGGAGCTGTTTTTT
size: NA; J: TRBJ2-1; V: TRBV7-3; D: TRBD1; CDR3: CASSPGQSYNEQFF; DNA: TGTGCCAGCAGCCCGGGACAGTCCTACAATGAGCAGTTCTTC
size: NA; J: TRBJ2-2; V: TRBV7-3; D: NA; CDR3: CASSLEQGANTGELFF; DNA: TGTGCCAGCAGCTTAGAACAGGGCGCGAACACCGGGGAGCTGTTTTTT
size: NA; J: TRBJ2-7; V: TRBV29-1; D: TRBD2; CDR3: CSVRTGTSGGARYEQYF; DNA: TGCAGCGTCCGTACCGGGACTAGCGGGGGGGCCAGGTACGAGCAGTACTTC
size: NA; J: TRBJ2-1; V: TRBV30; D: TRBD2; CDR3: CAWSRGLAGGLDEQFF; DNA: TGTGCCTGGAGTAGGGGACTAGCGGGGGGGCTGGATGAGCAGTTCTTC
size: few; J: TRBJ2-7; V: TRBV21-1; D: NA; CDR3: CASSKVQGRSYEQYF; DNA: TGTGCCAGCAGCAAAGTGCAGGGAAGGTCCTACGAGCAGTACTTC
size: many; J: TRBJ1-5; V: TRBV7-9; D: NA; CDR3: CASSLGGEQPQHF; DNA: TGTGCCAGCAGCTTAGGGGGGGAACAGCCCCAGCATTTT
size: few; J: TRBJ2-7; V: TRBV18; D: TRBD1; CDR3: CASSEGQAYEQYF; DNA: TGTGCCAGCTCAGAGGGACAGGCCTACGAGCAGTACTTC
size: NA; J: TRBJ1-2; V: TRBV10-3; D: NA; CDR3: CAISNSGLFGDYGYTF; DNA: TGTGCCATCAGTAACTCCGGGCTCTTCGGGGACTATGGCTACACCTTC
size: many; J: TRBJ2-7; V: TRBV28; D: NA; CDR3: CASSALVEQYF; DNA: TGTGCCAGCAGTGCGCTCGTCGAGCAGTACTTC
size: NA; J: TRBJ1-5; V: TRBV4-1; D: NA; CDR3: CASSQVGRGADGQPQHF; DNA: TGCGCCAGCAGCCAAGTGGGCCGGGGGGCCGACGGTCAGCCCCAGCATTTT
size: few; J: TRBJ2-5; V: TRBV6-1; D: TRBD1; CDR3: CAIRQGGAETQYF; DNA: TGTGCCATACGACAGGGCGGTGCGGAGACCCAGTACTTC
size: NA; J: TRBJ1-2; V: TRBV5-1; D: NA; CDR3: CASSTRPGDFHGYTF; DNA: TGCGCCAGCAGCACCAGGCCGGGAGACTTTCATGGCTACACCTTC
size: few; J: TRBJ1-1; V: TRBV7-6; D: NA; CDR3: CASSNQGNTEAFF; DNA: TGTGCCAGCAGCAATCAGGGGAACACTGAAGCTTTCTTT
size: NA; J: TRBJ1-1; V: TRBV27; D: TRBD1; CDR3: CASSPRDSYNTEAFF; DNA: TGTGCCAGCAGTCCCCGGGACAGCTACAACACTGAAGCTTTCTTT
size: few; J: TRBJ2-1; V: TRBV4-2; D: TRBD2; CDR3: CASSRRGRGGAPNEQFF; DNA: TGTGCCAGCAGCCGCAGGGGACGGGGGGGGGCCCCCAATGAGCAGTTCTTC
size: NA; J: TRBJ1-2; V: TRBV21-1; D: NA; CDR3: CASSKLAYGYTF; DNA: TGTGCCAGCAGCAAATTAGCGTATGGCTACACCTTC
size: NA; J: TRBJ2-7; V: TRBV5-1; D: TRBD1; CDR3: CASSTGQGAGWEQYF; DNA: TGCGCCAGCAGCACTGGACAGGGGGCCGGTTGGGAGCAGTACTTC
size: few; J: TRBJ2-7; V: TRBV6-6; D: TRBD1; CDR3: CASRNEGTGDSYEQYF; DNA: TGTGCCAGCAGAAACGAAGGGACAGGCGACTCCTACGAGCAGTACTTC
size: few; J: TRBJ2-7; V: TRBV4-2; D: TRBD1; CDR3: CASSQPGAGTGVYEQYF; DNA: TGTGCCAGCAGCCAACCCGGAGCAGGGACAGGAGTCTACGAGCAGTACTTC
size: many; J: TRBJ1-1; V: TRBV30; D: NA; CDR3: CAWSVAAEAFF; DNA: TGTGCCTGGAGTGTGGCCGCTGAAGCTTTCTTT
size: many; J: TRBJ1-5; V: TRBV4-3; D: NA; CDR3: CASSQDPGNSNQPQHF; DNA: TGCGCCAGCAGCCAAGATCCAGGAAATAGCAATCAGCCCCAGCATTTT
size: few; J: TRBJ2-2; V: TRBV27; D: TRBD1; CDR3: CASRHRGTGELFF; DNA: TGTGCCAGCAGACACAGGGGCACCGGGGAGCTGTTTTTT
size: NA; J: TRBJ2-5; V: TRBV9; D: NA; CDR3: CASSVGTSRETQYF; DNA: TGTGCCAGCAGCGTAGGGACAAGCCGGGAGACCCAGTACTTC
size: few; J: TRBJ2-3; V: TRBV7-8; D: TRBD2; CDR3: CASSPNGGGGAQDTQYF; DNA: TGTGCCAGCAGCCCAAATGGCGGCGGGGGGGCCCAGGATACGCAGTATTTT
size: few; J: TRBJ1-2; V: TRBV7-9; D: TRBD1; CDR3: CASSLDRGYGYTF; DNA: TGTGCCAGCAGCTTAGACAGGGGGTATGGCTACACCTTC
size: many; J: TRBJ2-7; V: TRBV7-2; D: NA; CDR3: CASKRDTLTYEQYF; DNA: TGTGCCAGCAAAAGAGACACCCTTACCTACGAGCAGTACTTC
size: many; J: TRBJ1-5; V: TRBV5-6; D: TRBD1; CDR3: CASSSDRDQPQHF; DNA: TGTGCCAGCAGCTCAGACAGGGATCAGCCCCAGCATTTT
size: few; J: TRBJ2-7; V: TRBV28; D: TRBD1; CDR3: CASSSGTGDEQYF; DNA: TGTGCCAGCAGTTCCGGGACAGGGGACGAGCAGTACTTC
size: few; J: TRBJ2-3; V: TRBV5-1; D: TRBD2; CDR3: CASSPTEYGTSRSSTDTQYF; DNA: TGCGCCAGCAGCCCCACGGAGTACGGGACTAGCCGGTCTAGCACAGATACGCAGTATTTT
size: NA; J: TRBJ2-5; V: TRBV5-1; D: NA; CDR3: CASSLIEGSETQYF; DNA: TGCGCCAGCAGCTTGATTGAGGGATCGGAGACCCAGTACTTC
size: NA; J: TRBJ2-1; V: TRBV5-1; D: TRBD1; CDR3: CASSPGQGMYNEQFF; DNA: TGCGCCAGCAGCCCGGGACAGGGGATGTACAATGAGCAGTTCTTC
size: NA; J: TRBJ1-1; V: TRBV9; D: NA; CDR3: CASSVRVGNTEAFF; DNA: TGTGCCAGCAGCGTGAGGGTCGGGAACACTGAAGCTTTCTTT
size: many; J: TRBJ2-6; V: TRBV5-4; D: NA; CDR3: CASSLYLGAKANVLTF; DNA: TGTGCCAGCAGCTTATATCTGGGGGCCAAAGCCAACGTCCTGACTTTC